The 12 T cell receptor beta chains reported below all come from one sample, sequenced in a study of blood T cell repertoires in COVID-19. Using immunoSEQ multiplex PCR, the repertoire was profiled, and TCRdb retains in-frame clones only, with some absent. The data contain about 370,000 clones, 90% to 95% of them singletons. Sequencing was carried out using PBMCs or T cells enriched from blood (not recorded which). Source of these receptors: a woman in her thirties or forties who had been exposed to COVID-19.

This chain uses TRBV6-5 with TRBJ1-4; D may be TRBD1 (5 bases). The V and J ends lost 1 base and 8 bases respectively, with 11 bases between them. The CDR3 totals 14 residues. Germline CDR1 reads MNHEY; CDR2 reads SVGAGI. This CDR3 is CASSYWREGEKLFF. The CDR3 DNA sequence: TGTGCCAGCAGTTACTGGAGGGAGGGGGAAAAACTGTTTTTT.

The chain uses TRBV9 and TRBJ2-2, with no clear D. The CDR3 contains 14 residues. Germline V gene sequence: CDR1 SGDLS, CDR2 YYNGEE. Between the trimmed V and J ends, which lost 2 bases and 1 base, there was a span of 6 bases. The CDR3 DNA sequence: TGTGCCAGCAGCGTCATTCAGAACACCGGGGAGCTGTTTTTT. Translated, it gives CASSVIQNTGELFF.

This clone was seen a single time. The rearrangement joins TRBV15 to TRBJ1-1; 7 bases agree with TRBD1. The V segment lost 0 bases and the J segment 4 bases; nucleotides outside the gene matches: 5. Germline V gives CDR1 LNHNV, CDR2 YYDKDF (reference sequence). CDR3 length equals 15 residues. DNA for the CDR3: TGTGCCACCAGCAGAGATCGCCCAGGGGGCACTGAAGCTTTCTTT. Protein sequence: CATSRDRPGGTEAFF.

This clone was seen a few times. The CDR3 region has the DNA TGTGCCAGCAGCCTGGGACAGGGAAACAATGAGCAGTTCTTC. This codes for CASSLGQGNNEQFF. J is TRBJ2-1 and V is TRBV7-3; 9 bases fit TRBD1. Looked up from germline, CDR1 is SGHTA and CDR2 is FQGTGA. V lost 5 bases, J lost 5 bases, and 4 bases stayed unmatched. This CDR3 has 14 amino acids. Full variable domain (remainder filled in from reference TRBV7-3 and TRBJ2-1): GAGVSQTPSNKVTEKGKYVELRCDPISGHTALYWYRQSLGQGPEFLIYFQGTGAADDSGLPNDRFFAVRPEGSVSTLKIQRTERGDSAVYLCASSLGQGNNEQFFGPGTRLTVL.

The genes are TRBV5-1 and TRBJ1-2; 9 nucleotides line up with TRBD1. The CDR3 sequence is 14 residues long. Germline CDR1 is SGHRS and CDR2 is YFSETQ. J lost 8 bases, V lost 3 bases, and 8 bases had no gene match. CDR3 coding DNA: TGCGCCAGCAGCTCCGCGGGACAGGGCGGGGGCTACACCTTC. Protein sequence: CASSSAGQGGGYTF.

The genes are TRBV27 and TRBJ1-2; 9 positions agree with TRBD1. The CDR3 totals 16 residues. CDR1 MNHEY and CDR2 SMNVEV come from the germline V gene (reference sequence). The trim removed 3 bases at V and 8 bases at J, leaving 13 bases unmatched. For the CDR3, the DNA is TGTGCCAGCAGTTTGGGTAGATGGGGACAGGGTAACGGCTACACCTTC. Translation gives CASSLGRWGQGNGYTF.

The chain couples TRBV15 to TRBJ2-1; 11 bases fit TRBD2. Germline V CDR1 and CDR2: LNHNV, YYDKDF (reference sequence). CDR3 length: 16 residues. V was pared by 0 bases and J by 7 bases, with 5 bases of the junction left unmatched. CDR3 DNA sequence: TGTGCCACCAGCAGAGATCGGGCTAGCGGGAGGAATGAGCAGTTCTTC. Translating gives CATSRDRASGRNEQFF.

This chain uses TRBV2 with TRBJ1-6; no clear D. The germline V and J ends were trimmed by 2 bases and 0 bases, with 8 bases remaining between them. Germline V gives CDR1 SNHLY, CDR2 FYNNEI. The CDR3 extends over 16 amino acids. The CDR3 spells CASSERFSSYNSPLHF. CDR3 nucleotides: TGTGCCAGCAGTGAAAGATTCAGCTCCTATAATTCACCCCTCCACTTT.

The V call is TRBV29-1, the J call TRBJ2-6; 7 bases line up with TRBD2. Germline loops: CDR1 SQVTM, CDR2 ANQGSEA. The CDR3 loop spans 14 amino acids. Germline trimming cut 4 bases from V and 1 base from J; bases unmatched to any gene: 1. This chain's CDR3 is CSVGGGSGANVLTF. CDR3 DNA: TGCAGCGTTGGGGGGGGATCTGGGGCCAACGTCCTGACTTTC.

This chain joins TRBV19 and TRBJ1-6; 7 positions agree with TRBD1. The ends lost 5 bases at V and 6 bases at J; junction bases unmatched: 13. The CDR3 sequence is 17 residues long. Germline lookup yields CDR1 LNHDA and CDR2 SQIVND (reference sequence). The CDR3, as DNA: TGTGCCAGTAGTTTGGGCCGGGCAGGGGGATCTAATTCACCCCTCCACTTT. Translated: CASSLGRAGGSNSPLHF. The variable domain in full, with the rest retrieved from reference TRBV19 and TRBJ1-6, is DGGITQSPKYLFRKEGQNVTLSCEQNLNHDAMYWYRQDPGQGLRLIYYSQIVNDFQKGDIAEGYSVSREKKESFPLTVTSAQKNPTAFYLCASSLGRAGGSNSPLHFGNGTRLTVT.

V and J are TRBV5-4 and TRBJ2-3, with 8 bases lining up with TRBD2. The junction had 6 bases not matched to a gene; V was cut back by 0 bases and J by 3 bases. The length of the CDR3 is 16 residues. Germline loops: CDR1 SGHNT, CDR2 YYREEE (reference sequence). In DNA, the CDR3 is TGTGCCAGCAGCTTGGCTTACGGGGGGGCGACAGATACGCAGTATTTT. Translation gives CASSLAYGGATDTQYF.

The gene calls are TRBV19 and TRBJ2-2; 7 bases fit TRBD2. Germline V gives CDR1 LNHDA, CDR2 SQIVND (reference sequence). V lost 6 bases and J lost 5; bases outside the gene matches: 18. The CDR3 covers 18 residues. The CDR3: CASSFDLWGRAGTGELFF. For the CDR3, the DNA is TGTGCCAGTAGCTTCGACCTTTGGGGGAGGGCCGGAACCGGGGAGCTGTTTTTT.